Below, 19 T cell receptor beta chains from the same sample are listed, as sequenced in a study of Tregs in tolerant kidney transplant recipients. Only in-frame clones appear in the TCRdb table, and some are missing; sequencing was by immunoSEQ multiplex PCR. This sample yields about 110,000 clones, of which 90% are seen a single time; under 0.35% belongs to the top ten. Sequenced material: CD4+ T cells from blood, taken before the transplant. Source of these receptors: a human donor who received a combined kidney and bone marrow transplant.

The V gene is TRBV5-4, the J gene TRBJ2-1; the match to TRBD2 covers 8 bases. The CDR3 is made up of 16 amino acids. Losses at the gene ends were 3 bases for V and 4 bases for J; bases not matched to a gene: 9. In germline, CDR1 is SGHNT, CDR2 YYREEE (reference sequence). The CDR3 loop is CASSSGASGGYNEQFF. Here the CDR3 DNA reads TGTGCCAGCAGCTCCGGGGCAAGCGGGGGTTACAATGAGCAGTTCTTC.

The chain recombines TRBV14 with TRBJ1-1; possibly TRBD1 for D (5 bases). Germline V gene data show CDR1 as SGHDN and CDR2 as FVKESK. V shed 6 bases and J shed 0 bases, with 17 bases lying between them. The CDR3 is 16 amino acids. The CDR3 region has the DNA TGTGCCAGCAGGTCCAGGGAAAAATGGATGAACACTGAAGCTTTCTTT. It codes for CASRSREKWMNTEAFF.

The rearrangement joins TRBV4-1 to TRBJ2-3, with TRBD2 matching over 7 bases. The CDR3 runs to 15 residues. The germline gives CDR1 MGHRA, CDR2 YSYEKL. V was pared by 4 bases and J by 4 bases, with 8 bases of the junction left unmatched. CDR3 region: CASSRPSGEADTQYF. The CDR3 nucleotides are TGCGCCAGCAGCCGCCCTAGCGGCGAGGCAGATACGCAGTATTTT.

The chain joins TRBV11-2 to TRBJ2-6, with 8 positions matching TRBD1. Trimming took 5 bases from V and 4 from J; bases not matched to a gene: 10. Germline values: CDR1 SGHAT, CDR2 FQNNGV. The CDR3 runs to 17 residues. The CDR3 region is CASSRDRGIMGANVLTF. The CDR3 DNA sequence: TGTGCCAGCAGCCGAGACAGGGGAATAATGGGGGCCAACGTCCTGACTTTC.

This clone has only one observation. V gene TRBV5-1 combines with J gene TRBJ2-7; 7 bases are a match to TRBD1. CDR3 length equals 15 residues. V lost 6 bases, J lost 4 bases, and 13 bases stayed unmatched. Germline values: CDR1 SGHRS, CDR2 YFSETQ. The CDR3 coding sequence is TGCGCCAGCACAAGAGGGACAGCAGCTTCTTACGAGCAGTACTTC. This sequence encodes CASTRGTAASYEQYF.

This chain uses TRBV7-9 with TRBJ1-4; 7 nucleotides agree with TRBD1. V lost 1 base, J lost 8 bases, and 10 bases stayed unmatched. The CDR3 totals 16 residues. Looked up from germline, CDR1 is SEHNR and CDR2 is FQNEAQ (reference sequence). The CDR3 reads CASSLEVSGRGEKLFF. In nucleotides, the CDR3 is TGTGCCAGCAGCTTAGAAGTTTCGGGCAGGGGGGAAAAACTGTTTTTT.

This chain links TRBV5-6 with TRBJ1-2; D is unresolved. This CDR3 comprises 13 residues. Trimming pared 5 bases from V and 5 bases from J, leaving 13 bases between. Germline lookup yields CDR1 SGHDT and CDR2 YYEEEE. CDR3 sequence: CASRTIWEYGYTF. The CDR3 nucleotides are TGTGCCAGCAGAACTATCTGGGAGTATGGCTACACCTTC.

The rearrangement links TRBV5-1 to TRBJ1-2; 8 nucleotides agree with TRBD1. With 3 bases clipped from V and 6 bases from J, the junction kept 4 bases outside the gene matches. CDR1 and CDR2 from the germline V gene are SGHRS and YFSETQ. The CDR3 runs 13 residues. CDR3 sequence (DNA): TGCGCCAGCAGCTCGACAGGGGTGGATGGCTACACCTTC. Its protein is CASSSTGVDGYTF.

The CDR3 nucleotides read TGTGCCAGCAGCTCCAAGGACAGGTATAATTCACCCCTCCACTTT. As protein: CASSSKDRYNSPLHF. The chain combines TRBV5-4 with TRBJ1-6; 7 nucleotides line up with TRBD1. J gave up 4 bases and V 3 bases, and 4 bases lay outside the gene matches. The CDR3 extends over 15 amino acids. Germline CDR1 SGHNT, CDR2 YYREEE (reference sequence).

The chain employs TRBV18 and TRBJ2-5; TRBD2 matches 13 bases. The CDR3 covers 17 residues. Trimming cost V 5 bases and J 4 bases; bases outside gene matches: 10. CDR1 is KGHSH and CDR2 is LQKENI in the germline V gene. CDR3: CASSIGLAGVKGETQYF. The CDR3 DNA follows: TGTGCCAGCTCAATAGGACTAGCGGGAGTGAAGGGAGAGACCCAGTACTTC.

The chain links TRBV19 to TRBJ2-2, with unresolved D. CDR1 is LNHDA and CDR2 is SQIVND in the germline V gene (reference sequence). Trimming pared 3 bases from V and 3 bases from J, leaving 8 bases between. The CDR3 covers 14 residues. This CDR3 reads CASSMVRYTGELFF. CDR3 nucleotide sequence: TGTGCCAGTAGTATGGTCAGATACACCGGGGAGCTGTTTTTT.

The rearrangement joins TRBV19 to TRBJ1-2; weak D call: TRBD1 (6 bases). Trimming cost V 3 bases and J 2 bases, with 16 bases left between them. This CDR3 comprises 16 residues. The germline gives CDR1 LNHDA, CDR2 SQIVND (reference sequence). The CDR3 DNA reads as TGTGCCAGTAGTATCTTACAGGGAAAAGGGAACTATGGCTACACCTTC. Translation: CASSILQGKGNYGYTF.

This chain links TRBV18 with TRBJ2-2, with D possibly matching TRBD2 (5 bases). Trimming pared 3 bases from V and 2 bases from J, leaving 10 bases between. The CDR3 is 15 amino acids. Per the germline V gene, CDR1 is KGHSH and CDR2 is LQKENI. The CDR3 here is CASSPSAGNTGELFF. In nucleotides, the CDR3 is TGTGCCAGCTCACCCAGCGCGGGTAACACCGGGGAGCTGTTTTTT.

The chain employs TRBV27 and TRBJ1-1; possibly TRBD1 for D (5 bases). V lost 6 bases and J 4 bases, leaving 12 bases between the germline ends. The CDR3 is 13 residues long. Germline V gene sequence: CDR1 MNHEY, CDR2 SMNVEV (reference sequence). CDR3 in amino acids: CASSPREGTEAFF. DNA of the CDR3: TGTGCCAGCAGCCCCAGGGAGGGCACTGAAGCTTTCTTT.

The V call is TRBV11-2, the J call TRBJ1-3, with D perhaps TRBD1 (6 bases). The CDR3 contains 16 residues. The germline V gene encodes CDR1 SGHAT and CDR2 FQNNGV. Trimming took 2 bases from V and 0 from J, leaving 11 bases between them. CDR3 amino acids: CASSLRGASSGNTIYF. The DNA of the CDR3 is TGTGCCAGCAGCTTACGGGGGGCAAGCTCTGGAAACACCATATATTTT. Full variable domain (rest looked up from reference TRBV11-2 and TRBJ1-3): EAGVAQSPRYKIIEKRQSVAFWCNPISGHATLYWYQQILGQGPKLLIQFQNNGVVDDSQLPKDRFSAERLKGVDSTLKIQPAKLEDSAVYLCASSLRGASSGNTIYFGEGSWLTVV.

This sequence joins TRBV11-3 and TRBJ2-1; no clear D gene. Trimming removed 2 bases at V and 6 bases at J, with 8 bases between. The CDR3 spans 13 residues. Germline CDR1 reads SGHNT; CDR2 reads YENEEA. The CDR3 reads CASSLNNFNEQFF. The DNA for the CDR3 is TGTGCCAGCAGCTTAAATAACTTCAATGAGCAGTTCTTC.

The genes are TRBV18 and TRBJ1-3, with TRBD1 as a possible D gene (5 bases). The V gene lost 4 bases and the J gene lost 4 bases, with 11 bases spanning the gap. CDR1 is KGHSH, CDR2 LQKENI, per germline. This CDR3 is built from 14 residues. Here the CDR3 reads CASSQLQEGNTIYF. The CDR3 nucleotides read TGTGCCAGCTCACAACTACAGGAGGGAAACACCATATATTTT.

This chain uses TRBV30 with TRBJ2-7, with TRBD2 identical over 13 bases. V was pared by 2 bases and J by 5 bases, with 6 bases of the junction left unmatched. CDR3 length equals 15 residues. Germline CDR1 and CDR2: GTSNPN and SVGIG (reference sequence). The DNA for the CDR3 is TGTGCCTGGAGTCTAGGACTAGCGGGAGCCCACGAGCAGTACTTC. This sequence encodes CAWSLGLAGAHEQYF.

V usage is TRBV7-2 and J usage is TRBJ2-1, with TRBD2 identical over 10 bases. J was trimmed by 7 bases and V by 5 bases; bases with no gene match: 8. Germline assignment: CDR1 SGHTA and CDR2 FQGNSA. This CDR3 region has 15 residues. The CDR3 region has the DNA TGTGCCAGCAGCCCTCGGACTAGCGGCCGGAATGAGCAGTTCTTC. Translating it yields CASSPRTSGRNEQFF.